Presented here are 32 T cell receptor beta chains from one specimen sequenced in a study of T cell changes during pregnancy in multiple sclerosis. Clones were read by immunoSEQ multiplex PCR, and TCRdb kept only the in-frame ones, dropping some. The sample lists around 50,000 clones, 92% occurring once. The material was CD4+ T cells from peripheral blood mononuclear cells, obtained in the third trimester of pregnancy. The receptors originated from a female donor with multiple sclerosis, enrolled in a pregnancy study.

The chain links TRBV6-1 to TRBJ1-4, with D perhaps matching TRBD1 (6 bases). Germline V gene data show CDR1 as MNHNS and CDR2 as SASEGT. The CDR3 runs 14 residues. Trimming removed 10 bases at V and 8 bases at J, with 20 bases between. CDR3 amino acids: CATELGTIGEKLFF. In DNA, the CDR3 is TGTGCCACCGAGCTTGGGACAATAGGAGAAAAACTGTTTTTT.

This rearrangement joins TRBV6-1 to TRBJ2-2; tentative D call: TRBD2 (5 bases). CDR3 length: 15 amino acids. V was trimmed by 5 bases and J by 5 bases, leaving 15 bases between them. In germline, CDR1 is MNHNS, CDR2 SASEGT. The CDR3 region has the DNA TGTGCCAGCAGTTGGGAGCGGCTTACGACCGGGGAGCTGTTTTTT. This sequence encodes CASSWERLTTGELFF.

This chain uses TRBV23-1 with TRBJ1-1, with 7 bases identical to TRBD1. TRBV23-1 is annotated as an ORF whose role is uncertain. The CDR3 length is 14 residues. The junction had 4 bases not matched to a gene; V was cut back by 5 bases and J by 1 base. CDR3: CASSSTGPNTEAFF. In DNA form, the CDR3 reads TGCGCCAGCAGTTCGACAGGGCCGAACACTGAAGCTTTCTTT.

The chain couples TRBV28 to TRBJ2-7; D remains unclear. Germline V CDR1 and CDR2: MDHEN, SYDVKM. The CDR3 has 11 amino acids. Trimming stripped 4 bases from V and 9 bases from J, with 10 bases between. The CDR3 spells CASSSQSRQYF. CDR3 sequence (DNA): TGTGCCAGCAGTTCCCAAAGTAGGCAGTACTTC. Based on the CDR3 plus reference TRBV28 and TRBJ2-7, the full variable domain is DVKVTQSSRYLVKRTGEKVFLECVQDMDHENMFWYRQDPGLGLRLIYFSYDVKMKEKGDIPEGYSVSREKKERFSLILESASTNQTSMYLCASSSQSRQYFGPGTRLTVT.

J is TRBJ2-1 and V is TRBV28; D is perhaps TRBD1 (6 bases). The germline gives CDR1 MDHEN, CDR2 SYDVKM. V shed 2 bases and J shed 5 bases, with 13 bases lying between them. CDR3 length: 15 amino acids. In DNA, the CDR3 is TGTGCCAGCAGTTTACCGGGGCAGGGGAACAATGAGCAGTTCTTC. This translates into CASSLPGQGNNEQFF.

The rearrangement uses TRBV18 and TRBJ2-5, with TRBD1 identical over 8 bases. CDR1 KGHSH and CDR2 LQKENI come from the germline V gene. V gave up 3 bases and J gave up 3 bases; unmatched junction bases: 6. The CDR3 totals 15 residues. The CDR3 loop reads CASSPHRDRKETQYF. CDR3 DNA sequence: TGTGCCAGCTCACCCCACCGGGACAGGAAAGAGACCCAGTACTTC.

The genes are TRBV5-1 and TRBJ1-4; D not resolved. The CDR3 is made up of 15 amino acids. Trimming cost V 5 bases and J 1 base, with 12 bases left between them. Germline V lookup: CDR1 SGHRS, CDR2 YFSETQ. For the CDR3, the DNA is TGCGCCAGCAGACATCAGCGGGGAACTAATGAAAAACTGTTTTTT. Its protein is CASRHQRGTNEKLFF.

The rearrangement joins TRBV7-9 to TRBJ1-5; a weak D match, TRBD1 (5 bases). Per the germline V gene, CDR1 is SEHNR and CDR2 is FQNEAQ (reference sequence). The ends were cut back, 5 bases at V and 2 bases at J, with 13 bases in the middle. The CDR3 is 15 amino acids. The CDR3: CASSRTGNGNQPQHF. The CDR3 DNA reads as TGTGCCAGCAGCCGTACAGGAAACGGCAATCAGCCCCAGCATTTT. The full variable domain, completed using reference TRBV7-9 and TRBJ1-5, is DTGVSQNPRHKITKRGQNVTFRCDPISEHNRLYWYRQTLGQGPEFLTYFQNEAQLEKSRLLSDRFSAERPKGSFSTLEIQRTEQGDSAMYLCASSRTGNGNQPQHFGDGTRLSIL.

This chain uses TRBV6-6 with TRBJ2-1, with 7 bases that match TRBD1. CDR3 length equals 14 residues. Germline loops: CDR1 MNHNY, CDR2 SVGAGI (reference sequence). With 5 bases clipped from V and 2 bases from J, the junction kept 3 bases outside the gene matches. The CDR3 DNA reads as TGTGCCAGCAGTCTAGGGGGCGCCTACAATGAGCAGTTCTTC. Amino acids: CASSLGGAYNEQFF.

The table lists this clone with a few counts. The CDR3 sequence: CASAWGQTNSPLHF. Here the CDR3 DNA reads TGTGCCAGCGCCTGGGGACAAACTAATTCACCCCTCCACTTT. This chain joins TRBV6-1 and TRBJ1-6; maybe TRBD1 (6 bases). Germline V gives CDR1 MNHNS, CDR2 SASEGT. V lost 8 bases, J lost 6 bases, and 14 bases lay in between. The CDR3 loop spans 14 amino acids.

The chain combines TRBV15 with TRBJ1-1; no clear D gene. Trimming cost V 0 bases and J 6 bases, with 14 bases left between them. Germline V CDR1 and CDR2: LNHNV, YYDKDF (reference sequence). This CDR3 region has 15 residues. The CDR3: CATSRDSFEGSEAFF. CDR3 DNA: TGTGCCACCAGCAGAGATTCGTTCGAGGGTTCTGAAGCTTTCTTT.

This clone has a handful of counts. V usage is TRBV9 and J usage is TRBJ1-1, with a possible D match to TRBD1 (6 bases). The CDR3 totals 14 residues. Deletions cut 3 bases from V and 5 bases from J, with 14 bases between. From germline, CDR1 is SGDLS and CDR2 YYNGEE. CDR3 in amino acids: CASSAITGWTEAFF. As DNA, the CDR3 is TGTGCCAGCAGCGCCATTACAGGGTGGACTGAAGCTTTCTTT.

The chain joins TRBV19 to TRBJ1-1, with 8 bases aligning to TRBD1. This CDR3 is built from 15 residues. V was pared by 9 bases and J by 4 bases, with 13 bases of the junction left unmatched. Germline CDR1 LNHDA, CDR2 SQIVND (reference sequence). CDR3 in DNA: TGTGCCAGCATCCCACCTCAGGGGGCCAGCACTGAAGCTTTCTTT. It encodes CASIPPQGASTEAFF. The whole variable domain, filled in from reference TRBV19 and TRBJ1-1, reads DGGITQSPKYLFRKEGQNVTLSCEQNLNHDAMYWYRQDPGQGLRLIYYSQIVNDFQKGDIAEGYSVSREKKESFPLTVTSAQKNPTAFYLCASIPPQGASTEAFFGQGTRLTVV.

The J gene is TRBJ2-1, the V gene TRBV6-1; 10 bases are shared with TRBD2. Germline CDR1 and CDR2: MNHNS and SASEGT. V shed 6 bases and J 7 bases; nucleotides not matched to a gene: 9. The CDR3 totals 15 residues. CDR3 sequence (DNA): TGTGCCAGCAGCGCCCAGACTAGCGGGTTAAATGAGCAGTTCTTC. Protein: CASSAQTSGLNEQFF.

The DNA for the CDR3 is TGTGCCAGTAGTTCCCCGGGACATACCTACGAGCAGTACTTC. Translation gives CASSSPGHTYEQYF. V gene TRBV19 combines with J gene TRBJ2-7, with D possibly TRBD1 on 6 matching bases. This CDR3 is built from 14 residues. The V gene lost 5 bases and the J gene lost 2 bases, with 13 bases spanning the gap. Germline values: CDR1 LNHDA, CDR2 SQIVND (reference sequence).

The rearrangement joins TRBV11-2 to TRBJ2-3, with D possibly TRBD2 on 6 matching bases. The germline V and J ends were trimmed by 4 bases and 2 bases, with 22 bases remaining between them. Germline-derived CDR1 and CDR2 are SGHAT and FQNNGV. The CDR3 totals 18 residues. The DNA for the CDR3 is TGTGCCAGCAGCTCCCTCTACGGGGGTCTTGCATACACAGATACGCAGTATTTT. Amino acids: CASSSLYGGLAYTDTQYF.

The chain recombines TRBV10-3 with TRBJ1-6; 9 bases are shared with TRBD1. Germline CDR1 ENHRY, CDR2 SYGVKD. The CDR3 totals 16 residues. V gave up 0 bases and J gave up 7 bases; unmatched junction bases: 4. CDR3: CAISESKGTGNSPLHF. CDR3 bases: TGTGCCATCAGTGAGTCGAAGGGGACAGGGAATTCACCCCTCCACTTT.

The V and J genes are TRBV5-4 and TRBJ2-3; D remains ambiguous. The CDR3 runs to 15 residues. CDR1 is SGHNT and CDR2 is YYREEE in the germline V gene (reference sequence). V was cut by 0 bases and J by 2 bases, with 10 bases left in between. In DNA form, the CDR3 reads TGTGCCAGCAGCTTGGACAGACACCCCACAGATACGCAGTATTTT. It yields the protein CASSLDRHPTDTQYF.

The chain has TRBV7-9 and TRBJ1-4; TRBD1 aligns across 11 bases. Germline CDR1 reads SEHNR; CDR2 reads FQNEAQ (reference sequence). The CDR3 has 16 amino acids. With V trimmed by 0 bases and J by 7 bases, 4 bases remained unmatched. DNA of the CDR3: TGTGCCAGCAGCTTAGCAGTCGGGACAGGGGGTGAAAAACTGTTTTTT. Protein: CASSLAVGTGGEKLFF. The entire variable domain, with the rest obtained from reference TRBV7-9 and TRBJ1-4, is as follows: DTGVSQNPRHKITKRGQNVTFRCDPISEHNRLYWYRQTLGQGPEFLTYFQNEAQLEKSRLLSDRFSAERPKGSFSTLEIQRTEQGDSAMYLCASSLAVGTGGEKLFFGSGTQLSVL.

V gene TRBV9 combines with J gene TRBJ2-2; 9 nucleotides align to TRBD2. Trimming at V came to 0 bases and at J to 0 bases, leaving 6 bases not matched to a gene. The CDR3 sequence is 18 residues long. CDR1 is SGDLS, CDR2 YYNGEE, per germline. CDR3 sequence reads: CASSVVPAGGPNTGELFF. CDR3 bases: TGTGCCAGCAGCGTAGTCCCCGCGGGAGGGCCGAACACCGGGGAGCTGTTTTTT.

This sequence joins TRBV27 and TRBJ2-2; D uncertain. Trimming removed 6 bases from V and 5 bases from J, with 7 bases in between. This CDR3 comprises 12 residues. Germline V gene data show CDR1 as MNHEY and CDR2 as SMNVEV (reference sequence). The CDR3 coding sequence is TGTGCCAGCAGAGAGAGGACCGGGGAGCTGTTTTTT. Translated, it gives CASRERTGELFF.

V usage is TRBV30 and J usage is TRBJ2-3; no clear D gene. The CDR3 length is 11 residues. The V gene's germline CDR1 is GTSNPN and CDR2 SVGIG (reference sequence). V shed 2 bases and J shed 6 bases, with 6 bases lying between them. The CDR3 DNA is TGTGCCTGGAGTCTGTTGGATACGCAGTATTTT. It codes for CAWSLLDTQYF.

This clone was seen just once. The chain is built from TRBV7-9 and TRBJ2-3; D is uncertain. Germline CDR1 reads SEHNR; CDR2 reads FQNEAQ (reference sequence). V lost 4 bases and J lost 0, with 14 bases in between. The CDR3 covers 16 residues. CDR3 coding DNA: TGTGCCAGCAGCTCCTTGGGCAGGCTAAGCACAGATACGCAGTATTTT. Translation gives CASSSLGRLSTDTQYF. Variable domain in full (rest from reference TRBV7-9 and TRBJ2-3): DTGVSQNPRHKITKRGQNVTFRCDPISEHNRLYWYRQTLGQGPEFLTYFQNEAQLEKSRLLSDRFSAERPKGSFSTLEIQRTEQGDSAMYLCASSSLGRLSTDTQYFGPGTRLTVL.

The V and J genes are TRBV19 and TRBJ1-5, with 12 bases identical to TRBD1. The CDR3 is 14 amino acids. The V segment lost 9 bases and the J segment 6 bases; nucleotides outside the gene matches: 6. Germline V gives CDR1 LNHDA, CDR2 SQIVND (reference sequence). CDR3 region: CASAGTGGIQPQHF. CDR3 coding DNA: TGTGCCAGCGCCGGGACAGGGGGCATTCAGCCCCAGCATTTT.

The rearrangement joins TRBV29-1 to TRBJ2-1; perhaps TRBD2 as D (5 bases). The CDR3 spans 12 residues. V lost 6 bases and J lost 8, with 14 bases in between. Germline V lookup: CDR1 SQVTM, CDR2 ANQGSEA. CDR3 sequence reads: CSVLSDLDEQFF. In DNA, the CDR3 is TGCAGCGTCCTTAGCGACCTCGATGAGCAGTTCTTC.

This chain connects TRBV27 to TRBJ2-6; 9 bases line up with TRBD2. This CDR3 has 18 residues. Per germline, CDR1 MNHEY and CDR2 SMNVEV (reference sequence). The V segment lost 7 bases and the J segment 0 bases; nucleotides outside the gene matches: 10. For the CDR3, the DNA is TGTGCCAGCACAACGTTGGCGGGAGGGCCCTCTGGGGCCAACGTCCTGACTTTC. Amino acid sequence: CASTTLAGGPSGANVLTF.

V gene TRBV4-2 combines with J gene TRBJ2-2; D ambiguous. V dropped 4 bases and J dropped 4 bases, with 10 bases sitting between them. Germline lookup yields CDR1 LGHNA and CDR2 YNFKEQ. CDR3 length: 14 residues. In DNA, the CDR3 is TGTGCCAGCAGCCTGAACTTCGCCACCGGGGAGCTGTTTTTT. It yields the protein CASSLNFATGELFF.

The chain couples TRBV6-5 to TRBJ1-5; weak D call: TRBD1 (6 bases). The CDR3 spans 14 residues. V dropped 5 bases and J dropped 3 bases, with 11 bases sitting between them. CDR1 is MNHEY, CDR2 SVGAGI, per germline. The DNA for the CDR3 is TGTGCCAGCAGTAAAGCAGGGGACAATCAGCCCCAGCATTTT. It encodes CASSKAGDNQPQHF.

V gene TRBV11-2 combines with J gene TRBJ2-3; 8 bases match TRBD1. J lost 2 bases, V lost 5 bases, and 3 bases had no gene match. Germline-derived CDR1 and CDR2 are SGHAT and FQNNGV. The CDR3 sequence is 14 residues long. The CDR3 protein is CASSGQGITDTQYF. The CDR3 region has the DNA TGTGCCAGCAGCGGACAGGGAATCACAGATACGCAGTATTTT.

As concerns this clone: The missing conserved phenylalanine or tryptophan at the end of this CDR3 makes a read error likely. The DNA is omitted, as the CDR3 cannot be located on it reliably, and the CDR3 follows TCRdb's listing. The chain is built from TRBV2 and TRBJ2-7; no DNA check was done on the table's D call, TRBD2. The CDR3 sequence runs 11 residues, both termini included. Germline V gene sequence: CDR1 SNHLY, CDR2 FYNNEI. The CDR3 reads CASSETGFSYL.

The chain employs TRBV7-9 and TRBJ1-1; TRBD1 agrees at 7 bases. Germline V lookup: CDR1 SEHNR, CDR2 FQNEAQ (reference sequence). V dropped 5 bases and J dropped 2; count of bases not matched to a gene: 8. The length of the CDR3 is 15 residues. CDR3 amino acids: CASSPWTGGNTEAFF. In nucleotides, the CDR3 is TGTGCCAGCAGCCCCTGGACAGGAGGTAACACTGAAGCTTTCTTT.

The V call is TRBV29-1, the J call TRBJ1-1; D is ambiguous. Germline lookup yields CDR1 SQVTM and CDR2 ANQGSEA. The CDR3 extends over 13 amino acids. Trimming took off 8 bases at V and 1 base at J, with 14 bases between the two ends. As DNA, the CDR3 is TGCAGCCCTATCCTGACGGGGAACACTGAAGCTTTCTTT. This translates into CSPILTGNTEAFF.